The 28 T cell receptor beta chains below all came from one sample that was sequenced in a study of neoadjuvant anti-PD-1 for oral cavity cancer. The repertoire was sequenced with immunoSEQ multiplex PCR; TCRdb's copy has only in-frame clones and lacks some. The sample consists of roughly 36,000 clones, over 30% of them appearing once. The time point is: after neoadjuvant nivolumab, at surgical resection. Source: tumor tissue, taken after nivolumab (anti-PD-1) treatment. The receptors derive from a person between 35 and 79 years old with oral cavity squamous cell carcinoma.

V is TRBV10-1 and J is TRBJ2-7; D gene unclear. Deletions cut 6 bases from V and 4 bases from J, with 13 bases between. This CDR3 has 13 residues. CDR1 is WNHNN and CDR2 is SYGVQD in the germline V gene (reference sequence). The CDR3 bases are TGCGCCAGCAGCGAGCATTCAGGATACGAGCAGTACTTC. Its protein is CASSEHSGYEQYF.

There are a few counts of this clone. The rearrangement joins TRBV29-1 to TRBJ1-1; TRBD1 might be the D (5 bases). V was trimmed by 3 bases and J by 8 bases, leaving 7 bases between them. Germline V gene sequence: CDR1 SQVTM, CDR2 ANQGSEA. The CDR3 contains 10 residues. The chain's CDR3 is CSVDGGEAFF. As DNA, the CDR3 is TGCAGCGTTGACGGGGGGGAAGCTTTCTTT.

The chain links TRBV27 to TRBJ1-2; D is perhaps TRBD1 (6 bases). Trimming shortened V by 0 bases and J by 7 bases, and 15 bases separated the two germline ends. In germline, CDR1 is MNHEY, CDR2 SMNVEV (reference sequence). The CDR3 contains 15 residues. The CDR3 reads CASSLSGAGSRGYTF. The CDR3 DNA sequence: TGTGCCAGCAGTTTATCGGGGGCAGGGAGCCGTGGCTACACCTTC.

The rearrangement links TRBV28 to TRBJ2-2, with a possible D match to TRBD2 (5 bases). Germline V lookup: CDR1 MDHEN, CDR2 SYDVKM. Trimming left V 3 bases short and J 7 bases short, with 21 bases between. CDR3 length: 17 residues. DNA for the CDR3: TGTGCCAGCAGTTTTTTTCCTATGGGGAGCCACAGCGGGGAGCTGTTTTTT. As protein: CASSFFPMGSHSGELFF.

The chain couples TRBV7-3 to TRBJ2-1; the D gene is possibly TRBD2 (6 bases). The CDR3 extends over 16 amino acids. Germline assignment: CDR1 SGHTA and CDR2 FQGTGA. Trimming took off 3 bases at V and 8 bases at J, with 20 bases between the two ends. CDR3 protein: CASSFLASTRSHEQFF. The DNA for the CDR3 is TGTGCCAGCAGCTTCCTTGCCTCGACTAGGAGCCATGAGCAGTTCTTC.

This clone was seen only a few times. The V gene is TRBV6-6, the J gene TRBJ1-5; D is perhaps TRBD1 (5 bases). The CDR3 consists of 15 residues. V was cut by 1 base and J by 3 bases, with 10 bases left in between. Germline V gene data show CDR1 as MNHNY and CDR2 as SVGAGI (reference sequence). CDR3 region: CASSYLGAVNQPQHF. DNA for the CDR3: TGTGCCAGCAGTTACTTAGGGGCCGTCAATCAGCCCCAGCATTTT.

This clone was seen repeatedly, ten times or more. This chain connects TRBV10-3 to TRBJ2-6; TRBD1 might be the D (7 bases). Germline V lookup: CDR1 ENHRY, CDR2 SYGVKD. V dropped 10 bases and J dropped 0 bases, with 10 bases sitting between them. The CDR3 contains 14 residues. The CDR3 DNA sequence: TGTGCCAGCAGGGGGGACTCTGGGGCCAACGTCCTGACTTTC. Its translation is CASRGDSGANVLTF.

A few counts support this clone. The chain links TRBV4-1 to TRBJ1-5; D unresolved. Between the trimmed V and J ends, which lost 0 bases and 6 bases, there was a span of 9 bases. The CDR3 consists of 14 residues. Per the germline V gene, CDR1 is MGHRA and CDR2 is YSYEKL. The CDR3 DNA sequence: TGCGCCAGCAGCCAAGAGGGCCCCCGTCAGCCCCAGCATTTT. Translated: CASSQEGPRQPQHF.

This clone came up a few times. The rearrangement uses TRBV5-1 and TRBJ2-2, with TRBD1 identical over 9 bases. V dropped 4 bases and J dropped 5; count of bases not matched to a gene: 6. The germline CDR1 and CDR2 sequences are SGHRS and YFSETQ. The CDR3 length is 15 residues. CDR3 DNA sequence: TGCGCCAGCAGCCCCGGGACAGGGCGTACCGGGGAGCTGTTTTTT. It yields the protein CASSPGTGRTGELFF.

This chain uses TRBV19 with TRBJ2-2, with 9 bases identical to TRBD2. After removal of 3 bases from V and 3 bases from J, the junction contained 8 bases not matched to a gene. This CDR3 is built from 17 residues. CDR1 and CDR2 (germline): LNHDA, SQIVND (reference sequence). CDR3 in DNA: TGTGCCAGTAGTATCTCAGGCGGGAGGGCCGACACCGGGGAGCTGTTTTTT. Translation gives CASSISGGRADTGELFF. Combining the CDR3 with reference TRBV19 and TRBJ2-2 gives the whole variable domain DGGITQSPKYLFRKEGQNVTLSCEQNLNHDAMYWYRQDPGQGLRLIYYSQIVNDFQKGDIAEGYSVSREKKESFPLTVTSAQKNPTAFYLCASSISGGRADTGELFFGEGSRLTVL.

The V call is TRBV5-1, the J call TRBJ1-2; D ambiguous. Germline V gene sequence: CDR1 SGHRS, CDR2 YFSETQ. There are 13 residues in the CDR3. V was shortened by 0 bases and J by 7 bases, with 10 bases between the two germline ends. The CDR3 sequence is CASSLESIGGYTF. CDR3 nucleotides: TGCGCCAGCAGCTTGGAATCCATTGGTGGCTACACCTTC.

The chain couples TRBV10-2 to TRBJ2-7, with 9 bases lining up with TRBD1. In germline, CDR1 is WSHSY, CDR2 SAAADI. Unmatched junction bases numbered 6, after V lost 6 bases and J lost 6 bases. This CDR3 contains 13 residues. CDR3 amino acids: CASRGQGKGEQYF. DNA for the CDR3: TGCGCCAGCAGAGGACAGGGGAAGGGCGAGCAGTACTTC.

The chain joins TRBV6-5 to TRBJ2-3; 7 bases fit TRBD2. This CDR3 comprises 11 residues. Trimming cost V 5 bases and J 8 bases; bases outside gene matches: 1. CDR1 MNHEY and CDR2 SVGAGI come from the germline V gene. CDR3 region: CASSGGGTQYF. Written as DNA, the CDR3 is TGTGCCAGCAGTGGGGGGGGTACGCAGTATTTT.

V and J are TRBV7-9 and TRBJ1-3; the D is unclear. The germline CDR1 and CDR2 sequences are SEHNR and FQNEAQ (reference sequence). CDR3 length: 16 amino acids. The ends were cut back, 3 bases at V and 2 bases at J, with 14 bases in the middle. The CDR3 loop reads CASSFVGIEPGNTIYF. The CDR3 nucleotides are TGTGCCAGCAGCTTTGTGGGAATCGAACCTGGAAACACCATATATTTT.

This rearrangement joins TRBV19 to TRBJ1-6, with D unclear. The germline V gene encodes CDR1 LNHDA and CDR2 SQIVND (reference sequence). Deletions cut 7 bases from V and 0 bases from J, with 7 bases between. The CDR3 contains 14 residues. The CDR3 DNA reads as TGTGCCAGTATTGGTAGCTCCTATAATTCACCCCTCCACTTT. As protein: CASIGSSYNSPLHF.

V is TRBV19 and J is TRBJ1-1; D remains unclear. Trimming stripped 6 bases from V and 0 bases from J, with 14 bases between. There are 15 residues in the CDR3. CDR1 and CDR2 from the germline V gene are LNHDA and SQIVND (reference sequence). This chain's CDR3 is CASSDTPFMNTEAFF. As DNA, the CDR3 is TGTGCCAGTAGCGACACCCCTTTCATGAACACTGAAGCTTTCTTT.

In its sample, this clone was seen once. The chain joins TRBV5-1 to TRBJ1-5; 8 nucleotides agree with TRBD1. CDR1 and CDR2 from the germline V gene are SGHRS and YFSETQ. This CDR3 is 14 amino acids long. J lost 2 bases, V lost 4 bases, and 2 bases had no gene match. The CDR3 is CASSQTGGNQPQHF. The DNA for the CDR3 is TGCGCCAGCAGCCAGACAGGGGGCAATCAGCCCCAGCATTTT.

The chain joins TRBV27 to TRBJ1-2; D remains ambiguous. The V end was cut by 5 bases, the J end by 8 bases, with 15 bases between. The germline V gene has CDR1 MNHEY and CDR2 SMNVEV (reference sequence). The CDR3 has 13 amino acids. Here the CDR3 reads CASSPTIWWGYTF. CDR3 DNA: TGTGCCAGCAGTCCCACTATCTGGTGGGGCTACACCTTC.

This clone turned up a few times. The chain uses TRBV11-3 and TRBJ2-2; 7 positions match TRBD2. There are 14 residues in the CDR3. Trimming cost V 1 base and J 6 bases; bases outside gene matches: 2. Germline CDR1 is SGHNT and CDR2 is YENEEA. CDR3 sequence: CASSLGEGAGELFF. DNA for the CDR3: TGTGCCAGCAGCTTAGGGGAGGGCGCCGGGGAGCTGTTTTTT.

In this sample, this clone turned up a few times. The chain recombines TRBV2 with TRBJ2-2; D ambiguous. V lost 1 base, J lost 1 base, and 10 bases lay in between. Germline loops: CDR1 SNHLY, CDR2 FYNNEI. CDR3 length: 16 residues. CDR3 protein: CASSEEGGLNTGELFF. The DNA of the CDR3 is TGTGCCAGCAGTGAAGAGGGCGGTCTGAACACCGGGGAGCTGTTTTTT.

The rearrangement links TRBV6-5 to TRBJ1-2; perhaps TRBD1 as D (5 bases). Trimming removed 0 bases at V and 4 bases at J, with 9 bases between. CDR1 MNHEY and CDR2 SVGAGI come from the germline V gene. The CDR3 spans 14 residues. The CDR3 DNA reads as TGTGCCAGCAGTTACTCGAGGGGCTTCTATGGCTACACCTTC. Encoded protein: CASSYSRGFYGYTF.

This chain links TRBV7-9 with TRBJ1-4, with 7 positions matching TRBD1. Germline assignment: CDR1 SEHNR and CDR2 FQNEAQ (reference sequence). Trimming cost V 4 bases and J 7 bases; bases outside gene matches: 6. The CDR3 totals 14 residues. The CDR3 bases are TGTGCCAGCAGCTCCGGGACAGTCGGTGAAAAACTGTTTTTT. Its protein product is CASSSGTVGEKLFF.

This chain connects TRBV4-1 to TRBJ2-1, with no clear D. V dropped 0 bases and J dropped 2 bases, with 14 bases sitting between them. Looked up from germline, CDR1 is MGHRA and CDR2 is YSYEKL. The CDR3 contains 17 residues. The DNA for the CDR3 is TGCGCCAGCAGCCAAGATAGGGTACTCACACCCTACAATGAGCAGTTCTTC. This gives the protein CASSQDRVLTPYNEQFF.

This chain connects TRBV7-3 to TRBJ2-1; D is unresolved. Germline V gives CDR1 SGHTA, CDR2 FQGTGA. The length of the CDR3 is 15 residues. V was clipped by 2 bases and J by 0 bases, with 8 bases between them. Written as DNA, the CDR3 is TGTGCCAGCAGCTTAGACGCAAGCTCCTACAATGAGCAGTTCTTC. Protein product: CASSLDASSYNEQFF.

The chain joins TRBV18 to TRBJ2-1; 8 bases map to TRBD2. The junction had 2 bases not matched to a gene; V was cut back by 6 bases and J by 4 bases. The V gene's germline CDR1 is KGHSH and CDR2 LQKENI. The CDR3 is 13 residues long. This CDR3 reads CASSPGGYNEQFF. CDR3 DNA sequence: TGTGCCAGCTCCCCGGGGGGGTACAATGAGCAGTTCTTC.

This clone occurred a few times. The chain is built from TRBV6-1 and TRBJ2-7; D remains ambiguous. The V end lost 2 bases, the J end lost 2 bases, and 10 bases lay between the germline ends. Germline V gene data show CDR1 as MNHNS and CDR2 as SASEGT. CDR3 length equals 14 residues. CDR3 nucleotide sequence: TGTGCCAGCAGTGAACTAGTCAGACCCTACGAGCAGTACTTC. Amino acid sequence: CASSELVRPYEQYF.

This clone was recorded at least ten times. J is TRBJ2-7 and V is TRBV28; TRBD1 might be the D (6 bases). The CDR3 is made up of 14 amino acids. V was shortened by 6 bases and J by 3 bases, with 15 bases between the two germline ends. Germline V gives CDR1 MDHEN, CDR2 SYDVKM. The CDR3, as DNA: TGTGCCAGCAGGGCTACGGGACAAGTCTACGAGCAGTACTTC. This translates into CASRATGQVYEQYF.

The chain joins TRBV5-1 to TRBJ2-3; 7 bases match TRBD2. CDR3 length: 16 residues. V lost 4 bases, J lost 0 bases, and 8 bases stayed unmatched. CDR1 SGHRS and CDR2 YFSETQ come from the germline V gene. CDR3 residues: CASSQGASGSTDTQYF. The CDR3 nucleotides are TGCGCCAGCAGCCAAGGGGCTAGCGGAAGCACAGATACGCAGTATTTT.